The 14 T cell receptor beta chains below come from one sample, sequenced in a study of shared clonotypes between healthy human individuals. Sequencing used immunoSEQ multiplex PCR; TCRdb keeps in-frame clones, though not all of them. Of about 2.3 million clones listed, around 90% were seen once; the top ten hold approximately 0.41%. The sequenced sample consisted of naive CD4+ T cells from PBMCs. Subset in this sample: CD45RA+ positively selected. The receptor set was obtained from a man aged 18 to 29 in good health. Some clones in this sample may be carry-over from other donors' samples.

The V gene is TRBV5-1, the J gene TRBJ2-3; 7 bases are a match to TRBD2. The CDR3 consists of 16 residues. Germline trimming cut 4 bases from V and 6 bases from J; bases unmatched to any gene: 14. Germline V gene sequence: CDR1 SGHRS, CDR2 YFSETQ. CDR3 protein: CASSQVGRENKDTQYF. The CDR3 DNA reads as TGCGCCAGCAGCCAGGTAGGGCGGGAGAATAAGGATACGCAGTATTTT.

V usage is TRBV7-2 and J usage is TRBJ1-2, with a tentative D call TRBD1 (5 bases). This CDR3 is built from 15 residues. Germline loops: CDR1 SGHTA, CDR2 FQGNSA. V gave up 4 bases and J gave up 3 bases, with 15 bases separating them. The CDR3 reads CASSSNDVGHYGYTF. CDR3 nucleotides: TGTGCCAGCAGCTCGAACGACGTGGGGCACTATGGCTACACCTTC.

This clone was counted once. In DNA, the CDR3 is TGTGCCAGCAGCCTCCGGGGCCTAGCAACTAATGAAAAACTGTTTTTT. Translated: CASSLRGLATNEKLFF. The chain joins TRBV7-2 to TRBJ1-4; the D gene is possibly TRBD1 (5 bases). The CDR3 is 16 residues long. Trimming stripped 5 bases from V and 0 bases from J, with 13 bases between. CDR1 SGHTA and CDR2 FQGNSA come from the germline V gene.

The DNA for the CDR3 is TGTGCCAGCAGTGTAGCATCCGGGACAGTCTTGGGAGAGCAGTACTTC. Translation: CASSVASGTVLGEQYF. The V and J genes are TRBV2 and TRBJ2-7; the match to TRBD1 covers 7 bases. The germline V gene encodes CDR1 SNHLY and CDR2 FYNNEI. This CDR3 spans 16 amino acids. Unmatched junction bases numbered 16, after V lost 4 bases and J lost 7 bases.

This clone has only one observation. The V and J genes are TRBV10-3 and TRBJ2-1; possibly TRBD2 for D (6 bases). V lost 0 bases, J lost 4 bases, and 10 bases lay in between. The CDR3 is 15 amino acids. The germline V gene has CDR1 ENHRY and CDR2 SYGVKD. The CDR3 loop reads CAISESTGVYNEQFF. The CDR3 region has the DNA TGTGCCATCAGTGAGTCAACGGGAGTGTACAATGAGCAGTTCTTC.

The gene calls are TRBV29-1 and TRBJ1-2; D remains unclear. The CDR3 extends over 14 amino acids. The V gene lost 5 bases and the J gene lost 2 bases, with 15 bases spanning the gap. CDR1 and CDR2 (germline): SQVTM, ANQGSEA. The CDR3 nucleotides are TGCAGCGTTTGGGAGGGCCTTGCGAACTATGGCTACACCTTC. Its translation: CSVWEGLANYGYTF.

About this clone: This CDR3 is also generated by other DNA sequences in the sample. This chain links TRBV7-6 with TRBJ1-5; D ambiguous. The germline gives CDR1 SGHVS, CDR2 FNYEAQ. V was shortened by 3 bases and J by 4 bases, with 4 bases between the two germline ends. The CDR3 runs to 12 residues. CDR3 DNA sequence: TGTGCCAGCAGCTTGCCGAATCAGCCCCAGCATTTT. Amino acids: CASSLPNQPQHF.

V gene TRBV27 combines with J gene TRBJ2-1, with a possible D match to TRBD1 (6 bases). The CDR3 is made up of 13 amino acids. CDR1 MNHEY and CDR2 SMNVEV come from the germline V gene (reference sequence). V was shortened by 5 bases and J by 7 bases, with 12 bases between the two germline ends. DNA for the CDR3: TGTGCCAGCAGTCCCCGACAGGCGAATGAGCAGTTCTTC. It specifies CASSPRQANEQFF.

J is TRBJ2-3 and V is TRBV25-1; a weak D match, TRBD2 (6 bases). The CDR3 spans 17 residues. Trimming pared 0 bases from V and 6 bases from J, leaving 19 bases between. Germline loops: CDR1 MGHDK, CDR2 SYGVNS. The CDR3 loop is CASSEYLTSGSSDTQYF. The CDR3 DNA sequence: TGTGCCAGCAGTGAATATCTAACATCCGGGAGTTCCGATACGCAGTATTTT.

On this clone: The missing conserved phenylalanine or tryptophan at the end of this CDR3 makes a read error likely. No DNA is shown, since the ends of the CDR3 on it are uncertain; the CDR3 is the one TCRdb lists. This rearrangement joins TRBV6-4 to TRBJ2-6. The CDR3 has 12 amino acids, counting both end residues. Germline loops: CDR1 MRHNA, CDR2 SNTAGT. Here the CDR3 reads CASSDSRARPAM.

Points on this clone: Other DNA sequences in the same sample also yield this CDR3. This rearrangement joins TRBV20-1 to TRBJ2-5; D is ambiguous. V lost 3 bases and J lost 5, with 1 base in between. The CDR3 is 9 residues long. Germline V gene sequence: CDR1 DFQATT, CDR2 SNEGSKA (reference sequence). CDR3 bases: TGCAGTGCTAGGGAGACCCAGTACTTC. Amino acids: CSARETQYF.

The chain is built from TRBV25-1 and TRBJ1-1; D uncertain. The CDR3 spans 13 residues. From germline, CDR1 is MGHDK and CDR2 SYGVNS. The V end was cut by 9 bases, the J end by 3 bases, with 14 bases between. The CDR3: CASMIGPDTEAFF. CDR3 sequence (DNA): TGTGCCAGTATGATTGGACCGGACACTGAAGCTTTCTTT.

This clone has only one observation. J is TRBJ2-6 and V is TRBV5-4; perhaps TRBD1 as D (7 bases). CDR3 length: 18 amino acids. V dropped 4 bases and J dropped 2 bases, with 19 bases sitting between them. Per germline, CDR1 SGHNT and CDR2 YYREEE (reference sequence). CDR3 coding DNA: TGTGCCAGCAGCCAATCCCCAGGGGGGTCCCCTGGGGCCAACGTCCTGACTTTC. Translating it yields CASSQSPGGSPGANVLTF.

This chain links TRBV28 with TRBJ2-1; D call uncertain. Germline lookup yields CDR1 MDHEN and CDR2 SYDVKM. CDR3 length: 15 residues. Trimming removed 4 bases at V and 7 bases at J, with 17 bases between. The CDR3 sequence is CASSSRSPLTNEQFF. The CDR3, as DNA: TGTGCCAGCAGTTCAAGGTCCCCCTTGACAAATGAGCAGTTCTTC.